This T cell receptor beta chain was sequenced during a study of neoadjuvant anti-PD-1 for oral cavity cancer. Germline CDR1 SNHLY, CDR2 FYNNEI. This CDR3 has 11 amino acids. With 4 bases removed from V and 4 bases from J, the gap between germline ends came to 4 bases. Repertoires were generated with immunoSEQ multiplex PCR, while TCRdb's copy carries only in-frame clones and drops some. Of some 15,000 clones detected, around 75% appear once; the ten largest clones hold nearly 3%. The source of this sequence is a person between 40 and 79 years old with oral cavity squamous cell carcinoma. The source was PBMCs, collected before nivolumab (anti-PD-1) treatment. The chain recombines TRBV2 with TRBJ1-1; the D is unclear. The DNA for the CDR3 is TGTGCCAGCAGTGGTGGCACTGAAGCTTTCTTT. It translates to CASSGGTEAFF.